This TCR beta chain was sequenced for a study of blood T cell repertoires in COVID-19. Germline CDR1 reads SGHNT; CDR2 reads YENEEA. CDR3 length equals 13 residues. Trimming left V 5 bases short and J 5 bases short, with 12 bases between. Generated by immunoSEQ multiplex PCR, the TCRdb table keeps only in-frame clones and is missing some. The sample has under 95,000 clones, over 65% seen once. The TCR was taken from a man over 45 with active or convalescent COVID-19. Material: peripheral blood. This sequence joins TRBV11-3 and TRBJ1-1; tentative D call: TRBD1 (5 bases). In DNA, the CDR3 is TGTGCCAGCAGCCCTCAGGGAGGGACTGAAGCTTTCTTT. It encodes CASSPQGGTEAFF.